A single sample is the source of the 15 T cell receptor beta chains below, sequenced in a study of blood T cell repertoires in COVID-19. Only in-frame clones appear in the TCRdb table, and some are missing; sequencing was by immunoSEQ multiplex PCR. The profile shows over 110,000 clones, approximately 81% of them singletons. Material for sequencing was PBMCs or T cells enriched from blood (not recorded which). The source is a middle-aged man with acute COVID-19.

The CDR3: CASSSPTPDSIVQETQYF. CDR3 in DNA: TGTGCCAGCAGCTCTCCTACCCCGGACAGTATAGTCCAAGAGACCCAGTACTTC. The V call is TRBV7-8, the J call TRBJ2-5, with D maybe TRBD1 (6 bases). The CDR3 consists of 18 residues. The V end lost 4 bases, the J end lost 1 base, and 22 bases lay between the germline ends. The germline V gene encodes CDR1 SGHVS and CDR2 FQNEAQ.

The gene calls are TRBV30 and TRBJ1-2, with 11 bases lining up with TRBD1. CDR3 size: 18 residues. J lost 2 bases, V lost 2 bases, and 13 bases had no gene match. Germline V lookup: CDR1 GTSNPN, CDR2 SVGIG (reference sequence). CDR3 coding DNA: TGTGCCTGGAGTATCTCCCCCGGACAGGGGGCCTGGAACTATGGCTACACCTTC. Translation gives CAWSISPGQGAWNYGYTF.

V is TRBV28 and J is TRBJ1-1; perhaps TRBD1 as D (5 bases). V shed 8 bases and J shed 1 base, with 8 bases lying between them. The CDR3 extends over 12 amino acids. In germline, CDR1 is MDHEN, CDR2 SYDVKM. CDR3 amino acids: CASSGGNTEAFF. The CDR3 nucleotides are TGTGCCAGCTCCGGGGGGAACACTGAAGCTTTCTTT.

This chain connects TRBV28 to TRBJ2-5; D may be TRBD1 (6 bases). V was clipped by 5 bases and J by 5 bases, with 15 bases between them. The CDR3 length is 14 residues. Germline-derived CDR1 and CDR2 are MDHEN and SYDVKM. CDR3 sequence: CASSAWGPIETQYF. DNA of the CDR3: TGTGCCAGCAGTGCATGGGGGCCGATCGAGACCCAGTACTTC.

The chain is built from TRBV28 and TRBJ2-1; TRBD1 matches 8 bases. The CDR3 consists of 16 residues. The ends lost 6 bases at V and 7 bases at J; junction bases unmatched: 14. The V gene's germline CDR1 is MDHEN and CDR2 SYDVKM. CDR3 in DNA: TGTGCCAGCAGCTCCCCCGGGACAGGACGTTTAAATGAGCAGTTCTTC. It yields the protein CASSSPGTGRLNEQFF.

This chain joins TRBV3-1 (or the pseudogene TRBV3-2) and TRBJ2-2, with a weak D call TRBD1 (5 bases). Germline V CDR1 and CDR2: LGHDT, YNNKEL (reference sequence). Between the trimmed V and J ends, which lost 0 bases and 2 bases, there was a span of 13 bases. The CDR3 contains 17 residues. CDR3 sequence (DNA): TGTGCCAGCAGCCAAGAAATGTACCAGGGCAACACCGGGGAGCTGTTTTTT. Translating it yields CASSQEMYQGNTGELFF.

The rearrangement links TRBV4-1 to TRBJ2-3; 8 bases are a match to TRBD2. V lost 3 bases, J lost 2 bases, and 10 bases stayed unmatched. Germline CDR1 and CDR2: MGHRA and YSYEKL. This CDR3 spans 17 amino acids. CDR3 in amino acids: CASSQATGGGTTDTQYF. The CDR3 bases are TGCGCCAGCAGCCAGGCCACTGGCGGGGGGACCACAGATACGCAGTATTTT.

This sequence joins TRBV6-5 and TRBJ1-2; D is unclear. This CDR3 has 12 residues. Germline assignment: CDR1 MNHEY and CDR2 SVGAGI. V shed 6 bases and J shed 6 bases, with 11 bases lying between them. Here the CDR3 reads CASRATLHGYTF. The CDR3, as DNA: TGTGCCAGCAGGGCCACATTACATGGCTACACCTTC.

This clone came up once. The rearrangement links TRBV9 to TRBJ2-3, with a tentative D call TRBD1 (5 bases). This CDR3 is built from 15 residues. CDR1 and CDR2 from the germline V gene are SGDLS and YYNGEE. The V end was cut by 4 bases, the J end by 5 bases, with 17 bases between. In DNA form, the CDR3 reads TGTGCCAGCAGCCCCCCTGGGGCGGATGGAGATACGCAGTATTTT. As protein: CASSPPGADGDTQYF.

This clone was picked up one time. V gene TRBV5-4 combines with J gene TRBJ1-1; the match to TRBD1 covers 8 bases. This CDR3 contains 18 residues. Per the germline V gene, CDR1 is SGHNT and CDR2 is YYREEE (reference sequence). Trimming took 7 bases from V and 1 from J; bases not matched to a gene: 18. The CDR3 is CASPPPAFDRGTNTEAFF. The CDR3 nucleotides read TGTGCCAGCCCCCCACCCGCTTTCGACAGGGGAACGAACACTGAAGCTTTCTTT.

The V and J genes are TRBV10-3 and TRBJ2-1; 8 nucleotides match TRBD2. CDR1 and CDR2 from the germline V gene are ENHRY and SYGVKD. The J segment lost 8 bases and the V segment lost 2 bases, leaving 2 bases of the junction unmatched. The CDR3 contains 13 residues. CDR3 sequence (DNA): TGTGCCATCAGTGAGAGAGCGGGAGATGAGCAGTTCTTC. Translation gives CAISERAGDEQFF.

The chain recombines TRBV6-5 with TRBJ2-3, with 7 nucleotides matching TRBD2. The length of the CDR3 is 15 residues. V was pared by 6 bases and J by 4 bases, with 10 bases of the junction left unmatched. The germline gives CDR1 MNHEY, CDR2 SVGAGI. CDR3 loop: CASSRTAGAADTQYF. CDR3 coding DNA: TGTGCCAGCAGCCGAACGGCGGGAGCAGCAGATACGCAGTATTTT.

Written as DNA, the CDR3 is TGCGCCAGCAGCCACGCGACTAGCGGGGGGGCAGATACGCAGTATTTT. This codes for CASSHATSGGADTQYF. J is TRBJ2-3 and V is TRBV4-3, with TRBD2 matching 14 bases. Germline trimming cut 3 bases from V and 4 bases from J; bases unmatched to any gene: 3. CDR3 length: 16 amino acids. Germline assignment: CDR1 LGHNA and CDR2 YSLEER.

The chain couples TRBV10-2 to TRBJ2-1; D may be TRBD2 (6 bases). With 2 bases removed from V and 0 bases from J, the gap between germline ends came to 8 bases. The germline gives CDR1 WSHSY, CDR2 SAAADI. The CDR3 runs to 15 residues. CDR3 in amino acids: CASSEDGSSYNEQFF. The CDR3 DNA reads as TGCGCCAGCAGTGAGGACGGGAGCTCCTACAATGAGCAGTTCTTC.

This clone was detected a few times. The V gene is TRBV4-1, the J gene TRBJ2-1, with 7 bases matching TRBD2. CDR1 and CDR2 (germline): MGHRA, YSYEKL. After removal of 5 bases from V and 7 bases from J, the junction contained 8 bases not matched to a gene. This CDR3 contains 14 residues. The CDR3, as DNA: TGCGCCAGCAGCTTAGCGGGCTACTCTAATGAGCAGTTCTTC. As protein: CASSLAGYSNEQFF.